These 25 T cell receptor beta chains share one sample of origin, sequenced in a study of Graves' ophthalmopathy and Graves' hyperthyroidism. Amplification targeted the TCR beta CDR3 regions, with RNA transcripts as the source material. HTBI primers primed a first-round RT-PCR, and a second-round multiplex PCR followed. TCRdb recomputed calls from the multiplex PCR reads with MiXCR, one row per CDR3 protein. The table has over 500,000 distinct CDR3 sequences, about a fifth seen once. The material sequenced was peripheral blood. These receptors were obtained from a young woman with stable Graves' hyperthyroidism. Some clones in this sample may be carry-over from other donors' samples.

This clonotype was seen more than once but under ten times. V is TRBV11-1 and J is TRBJ2-7; TRBD1 matches 7 bases. The V and J ends lost 0 bases and 0 bases, in that order; junction bases with no gene match: 5. The CDR3 is 16 residues long. Germline V gene lookup returns CDR1 SGHAT and CDR2 FQDESV (reference sequence). The CDR3 DNA sequence: TGTGCCAGCAGCTTAGCGCCAGGGGGAGCCTCCTACGAGCAGTACTTC. It yields the protein CASSLAPGGASYEQYF.

The chain recombines TRBV18 with TRBJ1-1; 8 bases agree with TRBD1. Germline V gives CDR1 KGHSH, CDR2 LQKENI. V gave up 3 bases and J gave up 4 bases; unmatched junction bases: 4. This CDR3 spans 14 amino acids. The CDR3 reads CASSPDRVATEAFF. The DNA of the CDR3 is TGTGCCAGCTCACCGGACAGGGTTGCCACTGAAGCTTTCTTT. The full variable domain, completed using reference TRBV18 and TRBJ1-1, is NAGVMQNPRHLVRRRGQEARLRCSPMKGHSHVYWYRQLPEEGLKFMVYLQKENIIDESGMPKERFSAEFPKEGPSILRIQQVVRGDSAAYFCASSPDRVATEAFFGQGTRLTVV.

The chain uses TRBV20-1 and TRBJ1-5, with 7 nucleotides matching TRBD1. The germline V gene has CDR1 DFQATT and CDR2 SNEGSKA (reference sequence). The CDR3 loop spans 17 amino acids. The trim removed 0 bases at V and 6 bases at J, leaving 14 bases unmatched. The CDR3 is CSAREDRESWYGQPQHF. The CDR3 DNA is TGCAGTGCTAGAGAAGACAGGGAGAGTTGGTATGGTCAGCCCCAGCATTTT.

This clonotype was counted a few times. V is TRBV7-9 and J is TRBJ1-5; 9 nucleotides line up with TRBD1. This CDR3 is 15 amino acids long. J lost 6 bases, V lost 5 bases, and 8 bases had no gene match. Germline V gene data show CDR1 as SEHNR and CDR2 as FQNEAQ (reference sequence). This CDR3 is CASSRDRDFGQPQHF. In nucleotides, the CDR3 is TGTGCCAGCAGCAGGGACAGGGATTTCGGTCAGCCCCAGCATTTT.

This chain connects TRBV6-1 to TRBJ2-4, with 8 bases identical to TRBD1. V was pared by 5 bases and J by 4 bases, with 10 bases of the junction left unmatched. The CDR3 has 16 amino acids. The V gene's germline CDR1 is MNHNS and CDR2 SASEGT. The CDR3 coding sequence is TGTGCCAGCAGTCTATGGACAGGGATGGGGAAAAACATTCAGTACTTC. Protein product: CASSLWTGMGKNIQYF.

The chain links TRBV10-3 to TRBJ1-1, with TRBD1 matching over 8 bases. The V gene end was trimmed by 8 bases and the J gene end by 5 bases; junction bases not matched to a gene: 16. CDR1 is ENHRY and CDR2 is SYGVKD in the germline V gene. The CDR3 consists of 16 residues. CDR3 sequence reads: CAIDRDRLSQGTEAFF. The CDR3 bases are TGTGCCATCGATCGGGACAGGCTATCTCAGGGGACTGAAGCTTTCTTT.

This clonotype was found many times. J is TRBJ1-2 and V is TRBV29-1; 8 positions agree with TRBD1. This CDR3 contains 13 residues. V dropped 2 bases and J dropped 7; count of bases not matched to a gene: 6. The germline gives CDR1 SQVTM, CDR2 ANQGSEA. The CDR3 DNA reads TGCAGCGTTGAATCTGGGACAGGTAGTGGCTACACCTTC. Translation gives CSVESGTGSGYTF.

This clonotype has a count of ten or more. J is TRBJ1-1 and V is TRBV29-1, with D unclear. Per germline, CDR1 SQVTM and CDR2 ANQGSEA. V was shortened by 7 bases and J by 4 bases, with 13 bases between the two germline ends. CDR3 length: 12 residues. CDR3 sequence: CSAYNGGTEAFF. CDR3 sequence (DNA): TGCAGCGCTTATAATGGTGGCACTGAAGCTTTCTTT.

This clonotype came up a few times. This rearrangement joins TRBV5-1 to TRBJ2-7; a weak D match, TRBD2 (7 bases). Trimming took off 3 bases at V and 2 bases at J, with 24 bases between the two ends. The CDR3 length is 18 residues. Germline V gene sequence: CDR1 SGHRS, CDR2 YFSETQ. The DNA of the CDR3 is TGCGCCAGCAGCTACAGGGTCGGTAGCGGGCGATCCGCCTACGAGCAGTACTTC. Protein sequence: CASSYRVGSGRSAYEQYF.

This clonotype came up a few times. The chain employs TRBV6-5 and TRBJ1-1; D may be TRBD1 (5 bases). Germline assignment: CDR1 MNHEY and CDR2 SVGAGI. Trimming shortened V by 0 bases and J by 1 base, and 6 bases separated the two germline ends. The CDR3 totals 14 residues. The CDR3 protein is CASSYSGANTEAFF. The CDR3 bases are TGTGCCAGCAGTTACTCTGGGGCGAACACTGAAGCTTTCTTT.

The chain couples TRBV7-9 to TRBJ1-2, with 7 bases matching TRBD1. This CDR3 region has 14 residues. Germline V gene sequence: CDR1 SEHNR, CDR2 FQNEAQ (reference sequence). The J segment lost 7 bases and the V segment lost 5 bases, leaving 10 bases of the junction unmatched. Here the CDR3 DNA reads TGTGCCAGCAGCGCCCGGGACTCAGGGGGTGGCTACACCTTC. This sequence encodes CASSARDSGGGYTF.

This clonotype was recorded many times. The chain employs TRBV12-5 and TRBJ1-5, with D hard to call. V was cut by 0 bases and J by 2 bases, with 14 bases left in between. From germline, CDR1 is LGHNT and CDR2 FRNRAP. The CDR3 is made up of 17 amino acids. The chain's CDR3 is CASGLVRAAAGNQPQHF. Written as DNA, the CDR3 is TGTGCTAGTGGTTTGGTACGGGCGGCAGCGGGCAATCAGCCCCAGCATTTT.

This clonotype was seen a single time. The rearrangement uses TRBV6-1 and TRBJ2-7; D unresolved. V lost 1 base, J lost 0 bases, and 10 bases lay in between. Germline CDR1 and CDR2: MNHNS and SASEGT. CDR3 length: 15 amino acids. This CDR3 reads CASSEGPRSSYEQYF. In DNA, the CDR3 is TGTGCCAGCAGTGAAGGACCGCGGAGCTCCTACGAGCAGTACTTC.

A few counts support this clonotype. This rearrangement joins TRBV29-1 to TRBJ2-2; no reliable D call. This CDR3 has 11 residues. Germline CDR1 and CDR2: SQVTM and ANQGSEA. V lost 4 bases, J lost 5 bases, and 5 bases lay in between. Written as DNA, the CDR3 is TGCAGCGTTGGGCAGACCGGGGAGCTGTTTTTT. This sequence encodes CSVGQTGELFF.

This clonotype was found many times. CDR3 residues: CAISEEAGLPQHF. The CDR3 DNA reads TGTGCCATCAGTGAGGAGGCTGGGTTACCCCAGCATTTT. The chain recombines TRBV10-3 with TRBJ1-5; D is uncertain. The length of the CDR3 is 13 residues. CDR1 and CDR2 from the germline V gene are ENHRY and SYGVKD. V lost 2 bases and J 10 bases, leaving 12 bases between the germline ends.

This clonotype was seen ten or more times. The gene calls are TRBV20-1 and TRBJ2-5, with 11 bases lining up with TRBD2. With V trimmed by 6 bases and J by 7 bases, 10 bases remained unmatched. From germline, CDR1 is DFQATT and CDR2 SNEGSKA (reference sequence). This CDR3 has 14 amino acids. The CDR3 loop reads CSAPGTSGGGTQYF. DNA of the CDR3: TGCAGTGCACCCGGGACTAGCGGTGGGGGGACCCAGTACTTC.

This clonotype was counted only a few times. V is TRBV6-5 and J is TRBJ1-1, with 11 bases fitting TRBD1. V shed 7 bases, J shed 6 bases, and the junction held 7 bases outside the gene matches. Per germline, CDR1 MNHEY and CDR2 SVGAGI. The CDR3 consists of 14 residues. The CDR3: CASMTPGQGAEAFF. The CDR3 nucleotides read TGTGCCAGCATGACTCCGGGACAGGGGGCTGAAGCTTTCTTT.

This clonotype was counted many times. V usage is TRBV20-1 and J usage is TRBJ2-5; maybe TRBD2 (7 bases). Germline CDR1 is DFQATT and CDR2 is SNEGSKA (reference sequence). The CDR3 covers 14 residues. V lost 5 bases and J 4 bases, leaving 17 bases between the germline ends. CDR3 sequence: CSALRDGGRETQYF. The CDR3 bases are TGCAGTGCTCTCCGGGACGGGGGGCGAGAGACCCAGTACTTC.

This clonotype was recorded a few times. The rearrangement uses TRBV12-3 or TRBV12-4 and TRBJ1-2, with a possible D match to TRBD1 (6 bases). This CDR3 is 15 amino acids long. V dropped 6 bases and J dropped 4 bases, with 18 bases sitting between them. The CDR3 DNA sequence: TGTGCCAGCAGCTTTTTCAAGGGGGACGTCTATGGCTACACCTTC. As protein: CASSFFKGDVYGYTF.

In this sample, this clonotype turned up many times. V is TRBV7-9 and J is TRBJ1-1; perhaps TRBD1 as D (5 bases). The CDR3 contains 12 residues. V dropped 3 bases and J dropped 8 bases, with 10 bases sitting between them. The germline CDR1 and CDR2 sequences are SEHNR and FQNEAQ (reference sequence). Written as DNA, the CDR3 is TGTGCCAGCAGCTTCGGGGGAGGAGAAGCTTTCTTT. Its translation is CASSFGGGEAFF.

The genes are TRBV11-2 and TRBJ2-7, with D possibly TRBD1 on 5 matching bases. The germline CDR1 and CDR2 sequences are SGHAT and FQNNGV. CDR3 length: 15 amino acids. Trimming took 1 base from V and 6 from J, leaving 16 bases between them. The CDR3 here is CASSLGHGQGGEQYF. Here the CDR3 DNA reads TGTGCCAGCAGCTTAGGTCACGGTCAGGGCGGCGAGCAGTACTTC.

A few counts support this clonotype. J is TRBJ2-7 and V is TRBV18, with TRBD1 as a possible D gene (6 bases). The V end was cut by 6 bases, the J end by 0 bases, with 15 bases between. This CDR3 is 15 amino acids long. In germline, CDR1 is KGHSH, CDR2 LQKENI. DNA of the CDR3: TGTGCCAGCTCGCTTTCGGCAGGGGCCTCCTACGAGCAGTACTTC. It specifies CASSLSAGASYEQYF. Full variable domain (missing parts from reference TRBV18 and TRBJ2-7): NAGVMQNPRHLVRRRGQEARLRCSPMKGHSHVYWYRQLPEEGLKFMVYLQKENIIDESGMPKERFSAEFPKEGPSILRIQQVVRGDSAAYFCASSLSAGASYEQYFGPGTRLTVT.

This rearrangement joins TRBV11-3 to TRBJ1-1, with a tentative D call TRBD1 (5 bases). The germline V gene has CDR1 SGHNT and CDR2 YENEEA. CDR3 length equals 15 residues. V was clipped by 5 bases and J by 6 bases, with 19 bases between them. The CDR3, as DNA: TGTGCCAGCAGCCCTCAGAGGGCCGGGGGAGCTGAAGCTTTCTTT. This gives the protein CASSPQRAGGAEAFF.

This clonotype was seen ten or more times. DNA for the CDR3: TGTGCCTACGGGTCCAGCTCCTACGAGCAGTACTTC. Protein sequence: CAYGSSSYEQYF. This rearrangement joins TRBV28 to TRBJ2-7, with D hard to call. Germline V gene data show CDR1 as MDHEN and CDR2 as SYDVKM. The CDR3 length is 12 residues. Trimming pared 11 bases from V and 0 bases from J, leaving 11 bases between. The variable domain in full, completed from reference TRBV28 and TRBJ2-7, reads DVKVTQSSRYLVKRTGEKVFLECVQDMDHENMFWYRQDPGLGLRLIYFSYDVKMKEKGDIPEGYSVSREKKERFSLILESASTNQTSMYLCAYGSSSYEQYFGPGTRLTVT.

This chain joins TRBV6-1 and TRBJ1-2; possibly TRBD1 for D (6 bases). Germline lookup yields CDR1 MNHNS and CDR2 SASEGT. Trimming took off 6 bases at V and 4 bases at J, with 21 bases between the two ends. The CDR3 covers 16 residues. The CDR3 here is CASSHHPGAQSYGYTF. Here the CDR3 DNA reads TGTGCCAGCAGCCACCATCCAGGGGCGCAGTCCTATGGCTACACCTTC.